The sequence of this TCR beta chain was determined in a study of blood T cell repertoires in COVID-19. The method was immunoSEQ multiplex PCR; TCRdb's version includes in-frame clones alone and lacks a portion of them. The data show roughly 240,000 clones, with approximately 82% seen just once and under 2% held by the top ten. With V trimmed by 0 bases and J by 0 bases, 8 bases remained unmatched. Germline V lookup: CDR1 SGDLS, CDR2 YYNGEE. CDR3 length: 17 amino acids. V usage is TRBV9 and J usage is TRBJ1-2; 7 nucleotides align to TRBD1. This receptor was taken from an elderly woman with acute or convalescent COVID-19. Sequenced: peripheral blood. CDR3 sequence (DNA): TGTGCCAGCAGCGTAGCAGCCTGGGACAGCGCTAACTATGGCTACACCTTC. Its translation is CASSVAAWDSANYGYTF.